Shown below are 18 T cell receptor beta chains from a single sample sequenced in a study of OX40 agonist ivuxolimab in advanced cancers. Assay: immunoSEQ multiplex PCR; the TCRdb copy retains only in-frame clones and omits some. Here the sample spans some 70,000 clones, approximately 89% being singletons. Specimen: CD4+ or CD8+ T cells sorted from blood, collected in a trial of the OX40 agonist ivuxolimab. All receptors come from an adult with an advanced solid tumor such as melanoma, head and neck, liver or kidney cancer.

The CDR3: CASSADRGNEKLFF. CDR3 nucleotides: TGTGCCAGCAGTGCAGACAGGGGGAATGAAAAACTGTTTTTT. The J gene is TRBJ1-4, the V gene TRBV25-1, with 9 positions matching TRBD1. The junction had 2 bases not matched to a gene; V was cut back by 4 bases and J by 5 bases. CDR3 length equals 14 residues. The germline gives CDR1 MGHDK, CDR2 SYGVNS.

The chain recombines TRBV19 with TRBJ2-3; D is perhaps TRBD1 (5 bases). The CDR3 spans 14 residues. V lost 2 bases to trimming and J lost 6 bases, with 12 bases between them. Germline CDR1 LNHDA, CDR2 SQIVND (reference sequence). CDR3 protein: CASSITQGVDTQYF. Here the CDR3 DNA reads TGTGCCAGTAGTATAACGCAGGGTGTGGATACGCAGTATTTT.

This chain links TRBV7-9 with TRBJ2-3; TRBD2 is a possible D gene (5 bases). The germline CDR1 and CDR2 sequences are SEHNR and FQNEAQ (reference sequence). Trimming shortened V by 3 bases and J by 1 base, and 11 bases separated the two germline ends. There are 15 residues in the CDR3. CDR3: CASSFTRVRTDTQYF. Written as DNA, the CDR3 is TGTGCCAGCAGCTTCACGCGGGTCCGCACAGATACGCAGTATTTT.

V gene TRBV6-6 combines with J gene TRBJ2-3; 9 bases are shared with TRBD2. Germline V gene lookup returns CDR1 MNHNY and CDR2 SVGAGI (reference sequence). The junction had 9 bases not matched to a gene; V was cut back by 5 bases and J by 6 bases. The CDR3 runs to 15 residues. Written as DNA, the CDR3 is TGTGCCAGCAGTACCCGACTAGCGGTCCTGGATACGCAGTATTTT. It codes for CASSTRLAVLDTQYF.

This chain links TRBV5-6 with TRBJ1-5; D not resolved. V was cut by 1 base and J by 1 base, with 3 bases left in between. The germline V gene has CDR1 SGHDT and CDR2 YYEEEE. This CDR3 is 13 amino acids long. The CDR3 spells CASSLNSNQPQHF. DNA of the CDR3: TGTGCCAGCAGCTTGAACAGCAATCAGCCCCAGCATTTT.

A single count supports this clone. The rearrangement joins TRBV10-3 to TRBJ2-5; 14 bases agree with TRBD2. This CDR3 has 17 residues. Losses at the gene ends were 6 bases for V and 0 bases for J; bases not matched to a gene: 6. Germline CDR1 ENHRY, CDR2 SYGVKD. CDR3 sequence: CAIREGLAGVNQETQYF. CDR3 nucleotides: TGTGCCATCAGGGAGGGACTAGCGGGGGTGAACCAAGAGACCCAGTACTTC.

The V and J genes are TRBV5-4 and TRBJ1-6; tentative D call: TRBD1 (6 bases). The CDR3 consists of 14 residues. The ends were cut back, 4 bases at V and 12 bases at J, with 17 bases in the middle. CDR1 and CDR2 (germline): SGHNT, YYREEE (reference sequence). The CDR3 DNA sequence: TGTGCCAGCAGCACCCCAGGGGCCTTCGAACCCCTCCACTTT. This translates into CASSTPGAFEPLHF.

The V call is TRBV5-6, the J call TRBJ2-5; D unclear. CDR1 SGHDT and CDR2 YYEEEE come from the germline V gene. This CDR3 contains 15 residues. The ends were cut back, 0 bases at V and 5 bases at J, with 14 bases in the middle. CDR3 DNA: TGTGCCAGCAGCTTGGGGGTGGTGGAGATGGAGACCCAGTACTTC. It translates to CASSLGVVEMETQYF. The full variable domain, with the rest looked up from reference TRBV5-6 and TRBJ2-5, is DAGVTQSPTHLIKTRGQQVTLRCSPKSGHDTVSWYQQALGQGPQFIFQYYEEEERQRGNFPDRFSGHQFPNYSSELNVNALLLGDSALYLCASSLGVVEMETQYFGPGTRLLVL.

The chain employs TRBV6-5 and TRBJ2-1; D ambiguous. CDR3 size: 13 residues. V dropped 2 bases and J dropped 7 bases, with 9 bases sitting between them. The germline CDR1 and CDR2 sequences are MNHEY and SVGAGI. In DNA form, the CDR3 reads TGTGCCAGCAGTTACGCGGATAGGAATGAGCAGTTCTTC. It yields the protein CASSYADRNEQFF.

This chain's CDR3 is CASRERRVAQETQYF. CDR3 sequence (DNA): TGTGCCAGCAGGGAGAGGAGGGTGGCCCAAGAGACCCAGTACTTC. The V gene is TRBV7-8, the J gene TRBJ2-5; maybe TRBD2 (6 bases). CDR1 SGHVS and CDR2 FQNEAQ come from the germline V gene. The CDR3 is 15 residues long. The ends were cut back, 6 bases at V and 1 base at J, with 15 bases in the middle.

The chain uses TRBV23-1 and TRBJ1-2; D not resolved. TRBV23-1 counts as an open reading frame of uncertain function. CDR3 length: 14 amino acids. The V and J ends lost 6 bases and 4 bases respectively, with 15 bases between them. CDR3 DNA sequence: TGCGCCAGCAGCCTTCATGGGGATCCCTATGGCTACACCTTC. It is translated as CASSLHGDPYGYTF.

A single count supports this clone. The chain is built from TRBV2 and TRBJ1-1, with TRBD1 matching over 8 bases. CDR3 length equals 16 residues. V was pared by 4 bases and J by 3 bases, with 10 bases of the junction left unmatched. Germline CDR1 and CDR2: SNHLY and FYNNEI. The CDR3 loop is CASSVGGGTGDTEAFF. The CDR3 bases are TGTGCCAGCAGTGTAGGGGGAGGGACAGGAGACACTGAAGCTTTCTTT.

This clone appeared once. V is TRBV19 and J is TRBJ2-2; D unclear. This CDR3 has 14 amino acids. Trimming shortened V by 0 bases and J by 7 bases, and 9 bases separated the two germline ends. From germline, CDR1 is LNHDA and CDR2 SQIVND (reference sequence). The CDR3 nucleotides read TGTGCCAGTAGTATAGATCGATCGGGCGGGGAGCTGTTTTTT. Its protein product is CASSIDRSGGELFF.

The CDR3 DNA sequence: TGTGCCAGCAGCTCCCATACAGGGACCGGGGAGCTGTTTTTT. Residues: CASSSHTGTGELFF. The J gene is TRBJ2-2, the V gene TRBV11-2; D may be TRBD1 (6 bases). This CDR3 has 14 residues. The germline V and J ends were trimmed by 4 bases and 5 bases, with 11 bases remaining between them. Germline V gives CDR1 SGHAT, CDR2 FQNNGV.

The DNA of the CDR3 is TGCGCCAGCAGCTTGAGGGGGCAAAACATTCAGTACTTC. As protein: CASSLRGQNIQYF. This chain links TRBV5-1 with TRBJ2-4; TRBD1 aligns across 7 bases. V gave up 1 base and J gave up 5 bases; unmatched junction bases: 0. This CDR3 comprises 13 residues. Germline CDR1 SGHRS, CDR2 YFSETQ.

The chain employs TRBV12-5 and TRBJ2-5; D is ambiguous. V lost 2 bases, J lost 4 bases, and 11 bases lay in between. The CDR3 is 14 residues long. Germline V lookup: CDR1 LGHNT, CDR2 FRNRAP. The chain's CDR3 is CASGLSGTGETQYF. The CDR3 DNA is TGTGCTAGTGGTTTGTCTGGAACGGGAGAGACCCAGTACTTC.

The V call is TRBV5-6, the J call TRBJ2-3; D unresolved. Germline V gene data show CDR1 as SGHDT and CDR2 as YYEEEE. Trimming took 3 bases from V and 0 from J, leaving 11 bases between them. The CDR3 is 15 residues long. This CDR3 reads CASSSGQPSTDTQYF. CDR3 nucleotides: TGTGCCAGCAGCTCTGGCCAGCCTAGCACAGATACGCAGTATTTT.

V gene TRBV28 combines with J gene TRBJ2-3; weak D call: TRBD2 (6 bases). The germline gives CDR1 MDHEN, CDR2 SYDVKM. The V and J ends lost 2 bases and 0 bases respectively, with 9 bases between them. This CDR3 is built from 15 residues. The CDR3 nucleotides are TGTGCCAGCAGTTTACTGGGGGGTAGCACAGATACGCAGTATTTT. This sequence encodes CASSLLGGSTDTQYF.